This T cell receptor (beta chain) was retrieved from a study of T cell responses to AZD1222 COVID-19 vaccine. General study findings and limits: The sample set comprised mostly white British donors with more females, and clonal diversity was possibly underestimated.

Deletions cut 1 base from V and 11 bases from J, with 18 bases between. The CDR3 has 14 residues. Germline V gives CDR1 GTSNPN, CDR2 SVGIG (reference sequence). Using immunoSEQ multiplex PCR, the repertoire was profiled, and TCRdb retains in-frame clones only, with some absent. Altogether roughly 130,000 clones are present, roughly 90% being singletons, with the ten largest covering 1.3% to 1.5%. The sample holds a few counts of this clone. Antigen: not known. The sequence came from an adult in good health. The material sequenced was peripheral blood, taken on day 0 of AZD1222 vaccination. The gene calls are TRBV30 and TRBJ1-5; D uncertain. The CDR3, as DNA: TGTGCCTGGAGTGGTGAAGGTCACCCCGGGGCCCAGCATTTT. This translates into CAWSGEGHPGAQHF.